The subject of this entry is one T cell receptor beta chain. Antigen: not known. This CDR3 contains 12 residues. CDR1 is ENHRY, CDR2 SYGVKD, per germline. Between the trimmed V and J ends, which lost 4 bases and 1 base, there was a span of 5 bases. Template switching added a universal primer site, and cDNA bore unique molecular identifiers. TCRdb redid the calling of the 5' RACE reads with MiXCR, one entry per CDR3 protein. This table has more than 600,000 distinct CDR3 sequences, about 20% appearing once. This entry belongs to a study of identical twins. Study-level points and caveats: The study reached conclusions through statistical analysis that was cross-sectional, not following the same donors.

This same sample was also part of a study on T cells expressing NK-cell markers. That investigation notes: The authors sequenced eight donors, of whom seven were HCMV-seropositive and one was seronegative. Several of the donors also had these clonotypes leading their CD3+CD56-NKG2C+ fraction.

V usage is TRBV10-3 and J usage is TRBJ2-7, with D uncertain. Specimen: PBMCs. This sequence was found in a young woman in good health. This chain's CDR3 is CAISAGSYEQYF. DNA for the CDR3: TGTGCCATCAGTGCGGGTTCCTACGAGCAGTACTTC.